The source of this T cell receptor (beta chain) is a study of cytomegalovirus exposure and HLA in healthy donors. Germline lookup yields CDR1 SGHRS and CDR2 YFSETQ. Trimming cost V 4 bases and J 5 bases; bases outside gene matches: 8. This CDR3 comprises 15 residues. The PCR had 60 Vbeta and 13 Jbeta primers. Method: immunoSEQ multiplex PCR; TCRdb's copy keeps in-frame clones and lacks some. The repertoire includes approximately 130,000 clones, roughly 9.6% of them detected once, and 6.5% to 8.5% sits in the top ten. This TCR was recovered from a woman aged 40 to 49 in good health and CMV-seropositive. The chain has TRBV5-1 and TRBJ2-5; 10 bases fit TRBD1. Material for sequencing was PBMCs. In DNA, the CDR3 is TGCGCCAGCAGCCTTGGGACAGGGGTATTGGAGACCCAGTACTTC. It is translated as CASSLGTGVLETQYF.